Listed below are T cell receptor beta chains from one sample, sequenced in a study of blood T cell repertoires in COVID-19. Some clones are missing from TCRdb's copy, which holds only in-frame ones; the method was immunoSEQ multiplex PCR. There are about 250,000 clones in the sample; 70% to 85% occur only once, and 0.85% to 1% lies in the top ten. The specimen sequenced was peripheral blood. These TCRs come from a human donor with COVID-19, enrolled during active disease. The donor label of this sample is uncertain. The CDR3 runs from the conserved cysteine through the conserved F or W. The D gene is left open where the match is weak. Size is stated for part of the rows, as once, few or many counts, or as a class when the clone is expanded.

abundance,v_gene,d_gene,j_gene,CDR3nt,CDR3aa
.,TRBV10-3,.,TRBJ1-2,TGTGCCATCAGTCAAGTCGGAGGACCCTATGGCTACACCTTC,CAISQVGGPYGYTF
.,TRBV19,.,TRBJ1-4,TGTGCCAGTAGTGCGGGTTTAGGGTGGACTAATGAAAAACTGTTTTTT,CASSAGLGWTNEKLFF
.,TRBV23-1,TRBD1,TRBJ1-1,TGCGCCAGCAGTCAATCCGGACAGGCGAGCACTGAAGCTTTCTTT,CASSQSGQASTEAFF
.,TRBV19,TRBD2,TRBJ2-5,TGTGCCAGTAGTATCTTGGGCGGGAGTGAGACCCAGTACTTC,CASSILGGSETQYF
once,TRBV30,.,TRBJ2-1,TGTGCCTGGAGGCCTTTCCCGACAAACAATGAGCAGTTCTTC,CAWRPFPTNNEQFF
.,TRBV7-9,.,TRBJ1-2,TGTGCCAGCAGCTTAGCGGGAGTGCCAAACTATGGCTACACCTTC,CASSLAGVPNYGYTF
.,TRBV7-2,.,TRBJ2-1,TGTGCCAGCAGCTTAGTCCGGGGGGCGGGGAGTGAGCAGTTCTTC,CASSLVRGAGSEQFF
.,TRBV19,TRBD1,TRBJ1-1,TGTGCCAGTAGTATCCGGGACAGCTTCGAAGCTTTCTTT,CASSIRDSFEAFF
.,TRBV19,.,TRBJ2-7,TGTGCCAGTAGTAGGGCGACAGGGAGGAACGAGCAGTACTTC,CASSRATGRNEQYF
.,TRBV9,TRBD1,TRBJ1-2,TGTGCCAGCAGCGCTACAGGGGGCGTTTGGTATGGCTACACCTTC,CASSATGGVWYGYTF
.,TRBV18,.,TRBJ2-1,TGTGCCAGCTCACCCCTACCACAGAGCTCCTACAATGAGCAGTTCTTC,CASSPLPQSSYNEQFF
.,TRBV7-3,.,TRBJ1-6,TGTGCCAGCAGCTTAGAAGCAGGGAATAATTCACCCCTCCACTTT,CASSLEAGNNSPLHF
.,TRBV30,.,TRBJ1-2,TGTGCCTGGAGTGTACTTTCTAACTATGGCTACACCTTC,CAWSVLSNYGYTF
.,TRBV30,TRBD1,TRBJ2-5,TGTGCCTGGTCCCAACTCCCGGGACAGCAAGAGACCCAGTACTTC,CAWSQLPGQQETQYF
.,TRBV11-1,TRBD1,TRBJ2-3,TGTGCCAGCAGCCCTCGGGACAGGGCGGCAGATACGCAGTATTTT,CASSPRDRAADTQYF
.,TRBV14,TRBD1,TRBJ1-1,TGTGCCAGCAGCCAAGATTTAAGGGGACAGGGGATATGGGGAGCTTTCTTT,CASSQDLRGQGIWGAFF
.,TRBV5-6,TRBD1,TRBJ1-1,TGTGCCAGCAGCCTCGACAGGGTTAGAGCTTTCTTT,CASSLDRVRAFF
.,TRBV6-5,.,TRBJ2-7,TGTGCCAGCAGCTTAAACAGGGCGACCGGCGAGCAGTACTTC,CASSLNRATGEQYF
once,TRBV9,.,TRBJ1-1,TGTGCCAGCACAGGGGAGGGAGACACTGAAGCTTTCTTT,CASTGEGDTEAFF
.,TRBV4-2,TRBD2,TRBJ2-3,TGTGCCAGCAGCCCCGGACTAGCGGGAGTCGAGGGCACAGATACGCAGTATTTT,CASSPGLAGVEGTDTQYF